Shown below are 27 T cell receptor beta chains from a single sample sequenced in a study of Ad26.COV2.S vaccination and SARS-CoV-2 variants. Indicated treatment: roughly 19 received Ad26.COV2.S at low or high dose, single or two shots; about 5 received placebo; per-sample allocation not given. Sampling happened 63 days after the first vaccine or placebo injection. Only in-frame clones appear in the TCRdb table, and some are missing; sequencing was by immunoSEQ multiplex PCR. The table includes around 300,000 clones, under 90% detected once. Sequencing was performed on peripheral blood, taken in a trial of Ad26.COV2.S vaccine versus placebo. The receptor set was obtained from a person between 18 and 59 years old who received the Ad26.COV2.S COVID-19 vaccine or a placebo.

This clone has ten or more counts. V and J are TRBV7-9 and TRBJ1-5, with D perhaps TRBD1 (5 bases). The germline gives CDR1 SEHNR, CDR2 FQNEAQ (reference sequence). V lost 5 bases and J lost 6, with 8 bases in between. This CDR3 is 12 amino acids long. CDR3: CASSKGTQPQHF. The DNA of the CDR3 is TGTGCCAGCAGCAAAGGGACTCAGCCCCAGCATTTT.

This rearrangement joins TRBV7-2 to TRBJ2-3; D not resolved. Trimming removed 1 base from V and 0 bases from J, with 8 bases in between. The length of the CDR3 is 15 residues. Germline V gene sequence: CDR1 SGHTA, CDR2 FQGNSA. The CDR3 sequence: CASSLGPLSTDTQYF. CDR3 nucleotide sequence: TGTGCCAGCAGCTTAGGTCCACTGAGCACAGATACGCAGTATTTT.

The chain uses TRBV29-1 and TRBJ1-4; D may be TRBD1 (5 bases). Looked up from germline, CDR1 is SQVTM and CDR2 is ANQGSEA. This CDR3 contains 12 residues. The V gene lost 1 base and the J gene lost 7 bases, with 7 bases spanning the gap. In DNA form, the CDR3 reads TGCAGCGTTGAAGCAGGGTCTGAAAAACTGTTTTTT. Amino acids: CSVEAGSEKLFF.

The chain combines TRBV25-1 with TRBJ1-3; 8 bases align to TRBD1. This CDR3 comprises 15 residues. J was trimmed by 3 bases and V by 3 bases; bases with no gene match: 4. Germline assignment: CDR1 MGHDK and CDR2 SYGVNS. The chain's CDR3 is CASSETGVRGNTIYF. The CDR3 DNA sequence: TGTGCCAGCAGTGAGACAGGGGTCCGTGGAAACACCATATATTTT.

This chain's CDR3 is CASSLAGGSMNTEAFF. Here the CDR3 DNA reads TGCGCCAGCAGCTTGGCAGGGGGAAGTATGAACACTGAAGCTTTCTTT. The chain recombines TRBV5-1 with TRBJ1-1; 7 bases line up with TRBD1. Trimming took 0 bases from V and 0 from J; bases not matched to a gene: 5. This CDR3 region has 16 residues. Germline V gives CDR1 SGHRS, CDR2 YFSETQ.

This clone was seen a single time. The genes are TRBV30 and TRBJ1-4; a weak D match, TRBD1 (6 bases). The length of the CDR3 is 17 residues. CDR1 is GTSNPN and CDR2 is SVGIG in the germline V gene (reference sequence). Trimming took 0 bases from V and 6 from J, leaving 20 bases between them. For the CDR3, the DNA is TGTGCCTGGAGTGTACCCGGGGGTAGGGGGACATATGAAAAACTGTTTTTT. This translates into CAWSVPGGRGTYEKLFF.

V and J are TRBV5-6 and TRBJ2-7; D is possibly TRBD1 (6 bases). This CDR3 comprises 14 residues. Trimming cost V 3 bases and J 0 bases, with 10 bases left between them. Looked up from germline, CDR1 is SGHDT and CDR2 is YYEEEE. Written as DNA, the CDR3 is TGTGCCAGCAGCTCCGGGACAATCTCCTACGAGCAGTACTTC. It yields the protein CASSSGTISYEQYF.

The chain is built from TRBV6-5 and TRBJ1-6; D is perhaps TRBD1 (5 bases). There are 14 residues in the CDR3. V lost 8 bases to trimming and J lost 6 bases, with 14 bases between them. Germline CDR1 is MNHEY and CDR2 is SVGAGI. The CDR3, as DNA: TGTGCCAGCCGAAAAATACAGGTTAATTCACCCCTCCACTTT. Amino acid sequence: CASRKIQVNSPLHF.

The rearrangement joins TRBV18 to TRBJ2-6; no firm D call. This CDR3 contains 16 residues. CDR1 and CDR2 (germline): KGHSH, LQKENI. V was cut by 3 bases and J by 2 bases, with 11 bases left in between. This CDR3 is CASSPDRPAGANVLTF. CDR3 in DNA: TGTGCCAGCTCACCCGACCGCCCGGCTGGGGCCAACGTCCTGACTTTC.

The rearrangement uses TRBV9 and TRBJ2-1; 9 nucleotides line up with TRBD2. V was clipped by 3 bases and J by 0 bases; unmatched bases: 1. The CDR3 covers 15 residues. Germline CDR1 and CDR2: SGDLS and YYNGEE. The CDR3 nucleotides read TGTGCCAGCAGCGAGACTAGCGGCTCCTACAATGAGCAGTTCTTC. It translates to CASSETSGSYNEQFF.

This CDR3 is CASSQEREDQPQHF. CDR3 DNA sequence: TGCGCCAGCAGCCAAGAACGAGAAGATCAGCCCCAGCATTTT. J is TRBJ1-5 and V is TRBV4-3; D remains ambiguous. Germline V CDR1 and CDR2: LGHNA, YSLEER. This CDR3 is 14 amino acids long. The V gene lost 0 bases and the J gene lost 5 bases, with 8 bases spanning the gap.

The chain joins TRBV5-4 to TRBJ2-5, with 7 bases matching TRBD1. The CDR3 has 14 residues. CDR1 is SGHNT and CDR2 is YYREEE in the germline V gene (reference sequence). The J segment lost 2 bases and the V segment lost 5 bases, leaving 6 bases of the junction unmatched. The CDR3 DNA follows: TGTGCCAGCAGTGGGACAGTTACACAAGAGACCCAGTACTTC. This translates into CASSGTVTQETQYF.

CDR3 protein: CASSPREMNTEAFF. The CDR3 DNA reads as TGTGCCAGCAGCCCGCGGGAGATGAACACTGAAGCTTTCTTT. The rearrangement links TRBV5-4 to TRBJ1-1; D not resolved. The V and J ends lost 4 bases and 0 bases respectively, with 10 bases between them. The CDR3 length is 14 residues. CDR1 is SGHNT, CDR2 YYREEE, per germline (reference sequence).

The chain combines TRBV6-5 with TRBJ1-2; D call uncertain. Trimming took off 4 bases at V and 5 bases at J, with 17 bases between the two ends. This CDR3 is built from 15 residues. Germline CDR1 MNHEY, CDR2 SVGAGI. CDR3 coding DNA: TGTGCCAGCAGTTTCCGGACCTTAGGTAGATATGGCTACACCTTC. This encodes CASSFRTLGRYGYTF.

The chain employs TRBV6-2 or TRBV6-3 and TRBJ1-1, with D perhaps matching TRBD1 (6 bases). The CDR3 covers 14 residues. With 4 bases removed from V and 3 bases from J, the gap between germline ends came to 12 bases. Per germline, CDR1 MNHEY and CDR2 SVGEGT. Here the CDR3 reads CASSSNREHTEAFF. The CDR3 DNA sequence: TGTGCCAGCAGTTCCAACAGGGAGCACACTGAAGCTTTCTTT.

The CDR3 sequence: CASSQGMSEKLFF. The CDR3 bases are TGTGCCAGCAGTCAGGGGATGAGTGAAAAACTGTTTTTT. The chain is built from TRBV6-5 and TRBJ1-4, with TRBD1 as a possible D gene (6 bases). The germline V gene has CDR1 MNHEY and CDR2 SVGAGI. The CDR3 loop spans 13 amino acids. With 5 bases removed from V and 7 bases from J, the gap between germline ends came to 11 bases.

V and J are TRBV6-1 and TRBJ1-6; D might be TRBD1 (6 bases). The V gene's germline CDR1 is MNHNS and CDR2 SASEGT. V lost 3 bases, J lost 7 bases, and 16 bases lay in between. The CDR3 runs 16 residues. The CDR3 sequence: CASSDARGSGNSPLHF. CDR3 DNA sequence: TGTGCCAGCAGTGACGCTAGGGGGTCGGGCAATTCACCCCTCCACTTT.

The chain uses TRBV14 and TRBJ1-6; D perhaps matches TRBD1 (5 bases). The V and J ends lost 1 base and 7 bases respectively, with 8 bases between them. This CDR3 contains 14 residues. The germline V gene has CDR1 SGHDN and CDR2 FVKESK. The chain's CDR3 is CASSQGGLNSPLHF. The CDR3 DNA reads TGTGCCAGCAGCCAAGGGGGGTTAAATTCACCCCTCCACTTT.

The gene calls are TRBV12-3 or TRBV12-4 and TRBJ2-1; D gene ambiguous. This CDR3 is built from 13 residues. V lost 8 bases and J lost 2, with 10 bases in between. CDR3 sequence (DNA): TGTGCCAGCGGGCCGTGGGCCTACAATGAGCAGTTCTTC. This sequence encodes CASGPWAYNEQFF.

The CDR3 region has the DNA TGTGCCAGCAGCTTGGGGCAGGGGGCCGGTAATGAAAAACTGTTTTTT. Encoded protein: CASSLGQGAGNEKLFF. The chain uses TRBV5-5 and TRBJ1-4; 8 nucleotides align to TRBD1. This CDR3 comprises 16 residues. Germline V gene data show CDR1 as SGHKS and CDR2 as YYEKEE (reference sequence). Trimming removed 0 bases from V and 4 bases from J; junction bases left unmatched: 5.

The V gene is TRBV19, the J gene TRBJ2-1; D uncertain. The CDR3 has 12 amino acids. V lost 8 bases and J 10 bases, leaving 15 bases between the germline ends. From germline, CDR1 is LNHDA and CDR2 SQIVND (reference sequence). As DNA, the CDR3 is TGTGCCAGTGTAGGGTGGGGTTGGGAGCAGTTCTTC. Its protein product is CASVGWGWEQFF.

The chain has TRBV7-2 and TRBJ1-3, with 10 bases lining up with TRBD1. This CDR3 contains 17 residues. Germline lookup yields CDR1 SGHTA and CDR2 FQGNSA. V lost 1 base to trimming and J lost 0 bases; unmatched junction nucleotides: 3. The CDR3 sequence is CASSLGQGAISGNTIYF. CDR3 bases: TGTGCCAGCAGCTTAGGACAGGGGGCAATCTCTGGAAACACCATATATTTT.

The J gene is TRBJ1-1, the V gene TRBV4-1; the D is unclear. CDR3 size: 13 residues. Trimming took 1 base from V and 4 from J, leaving 7 bases between them. Germline CDR1 reads MGHRA; CDR2 reads YSYEKL. CDR3 bases: TGCGCCAGCAGCCAAGCAACGGGCACTGAAGCTTTCTTT. The encoded protein is CASSQATGTEAFF.

The chain joins TRBV7-2 to TRBJ2-5; D may be TRBD2 (5 bases). V was cut by 1 base and J by 7 bases, with 10 bases left in between. Per germline, CDR1 SGHTA and CDR2 FQGNSA. The length of the CDR3 is 13 residues. The CDR3 DNA sequence: TGTGCCAGCAGCTTAGGGGCCGAGGGGACCCAGTACTTC. This translates into CASSLGAEGTQYF. Drawing the rest from reference TRBV7-2 and TRBJ2-5, the complete variable domain is GAGVSQSPSNKVTEKGKDVELRCDPISGHTALYWYRQSLGQGLEFLIYFQGNSAPDKSGLPSDRFSAERTGGSVSTLTIQRTQQEDSAVYLCASSLGAEGTQYFGPGTRLLVL.

The CDR3 reads CASRPGQGIPYEQYF. The DNA of the CDR3 is TGTGCCAGTAGGCCGGGACAGGGAATTCCCTACGAGCAGTACTTC. The chain recombines TRBV19 with TRBJ2-7; 9 bases fit TRBD1. Per germline, CDR1 LNHDA and CDR2 SQIVND (reference sequence). The CDR3 consists of 15 residues. The trim removed 6 bases at V and 2 bases at J, leaving 8 bases unmatched.

The V gene is TRBV28, the J gene TRBJ1-2; D is ambiguous. Trimming cost V 7 bases and J 6 bases, with 12 bases left between them. This CDR3 region has 12 residues. CDR1 is MDHEN, CDR2 SYDVKM, per germline. CDR3 nucleotide sequence: TGTGCCAGCACTTATCGAAACGATGGCTACACCTTC. Encoded protein: CASTYRNDGYTF.

The chain has TRBV5-6 and TRBJ2-1, with D hard to call. The germline V gene has CDR1 SGHDT and CDR2 YYEEEE. V lost 0 bases and J lost 5, with 9 bases in between. This CDR3 is 14 amino acids long. The CDR3 loop is CASSLVGADNEQFF. The CDR3 bases are TGTGCCAGCAGCTTGGTCGGCGCGGACAATGAGCAGTTCTTC.